This T cell receptor (beta chain) originates from a study of blood T cells in healthy people across ages. V dropped 4 bases and J dropped 6 bases, with 16 bases sitting between them. The CDR3 is 14 amino acids. Germline CDR1 and CDR2: GTSNPN and SVGIG (reference sequence). There were healthy Caucasian individuals from Russia, aged about 6 to 90, serving as donors. Each sample yielded at least 5.5 micrograms of PBMC total RNA. Points on this clonotype: Its target is not known. Since a much larger clone is just one base distant, this may be a read error.

The second PCR ran about 7 to 12 cycles with a sample-barcoded 5' primer and J-beta primers. TCRdb re-derived calls from the 5' RACE reads in MiXCR, one entry per CDR3 protein. The table lists roughly 640,000 distinct CDR3 sequences, around 31% of them singletons. Notes on the study in general: Estimated diversity across one million T cells was deemed an underestimate. Leaving the PBMCs unsorted stopped any conclusive comparison of naive versus antigen-experienced cells.

The rearrangement joins TRBV30 to TRBJ1-5; D is unresolved. The TCR comes from an elderly woman in good health. Material: blood. The CDR3 nucleotides are TGTGCCTGGAATCTTAATGCGGGTGGTCAGCCCCAGCATTTT. It specifies CAWNLNAGGQPQHF. The variable domain in full, with the rest retrieved from reference TRBV30 and TRBJ1-5, is SQTIHQWPATLVQPVGSPLSLECTVEGTSNPNLYWYRQAAGRGLQLLFYSVGIGQISSEVPQNLSASRPQDRQFILSSKKLLLSDSGFYLCAWNLNAGGQPQHFGDGTRLSIL.